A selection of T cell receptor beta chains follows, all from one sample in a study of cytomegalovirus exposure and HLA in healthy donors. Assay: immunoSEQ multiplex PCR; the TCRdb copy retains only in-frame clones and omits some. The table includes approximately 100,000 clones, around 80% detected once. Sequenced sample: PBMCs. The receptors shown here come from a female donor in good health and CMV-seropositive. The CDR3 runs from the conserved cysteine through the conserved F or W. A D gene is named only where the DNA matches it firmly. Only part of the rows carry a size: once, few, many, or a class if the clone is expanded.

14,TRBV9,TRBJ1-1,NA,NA,CASSIMTGDTEAFF,TGTGCCAGCAGCATTATGACAGGAGACACTGAAGCTTTCTTT
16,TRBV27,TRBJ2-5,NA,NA,CASSLRRGPKGETQYF,TGTGCCAGCAGTTTACGGCGGGGCCCGAAGGGAGAGACCCAGTACTTC
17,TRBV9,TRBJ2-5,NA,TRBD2,CASSVGLAGAGTETQYF,TGTGCCAGCAGCGTAGGGCTAGCGGGGGCCGGGACGGAGACCCAGTACTTC
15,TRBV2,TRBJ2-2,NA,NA,CASSSGIPNTGELFF,TGTGCCAGCTCTTCAGGGATTCCGAACACCGGGGAGCTGTTTTTT
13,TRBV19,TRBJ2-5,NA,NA,CASSLTGWETQYF,TGTGCCAGTAGCCTGACAGGATGGGAGACCCAGTACTTC
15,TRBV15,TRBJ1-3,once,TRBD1,CATSTRDRAGNTIYF,TGTGCCACCAGCACCCGGGACAGGGCTGGTAACACCATATATTTT
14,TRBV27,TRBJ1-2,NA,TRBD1,CASSGQGTLYGYTF,TGTGCCAGCAGTGGACAGGGGACTCTCTATGGCTACACCTTC
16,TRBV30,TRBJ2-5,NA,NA,CASRPRVVRTQETQYF,TGTGCCTCCCGCCCGAGGGTTGTAAGAACACAAGAGACCCAGTACTTC
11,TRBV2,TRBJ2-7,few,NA,CASSVLEEQYF,TGTGCCAGCAGTGTATTAGAGGAGCAGTACTTC
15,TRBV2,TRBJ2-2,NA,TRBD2,CASSEGGAGTGELFF,TGTGCCAGCAGTGAGGGAGGGGCAGGGACCGGGGAGCTGTTTTTT
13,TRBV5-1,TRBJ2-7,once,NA,CASRAGLVHEQYF,TGCGCCAGCAGGGCGGGTTTAGTCCACGAGCAGTACTTC
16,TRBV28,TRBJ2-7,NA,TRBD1,CASSTGGLESSYEQYF,TGTGCCAGCAGTACAGGGGGCCTCGAAAGCTCCTACGAGCAGTACTTC
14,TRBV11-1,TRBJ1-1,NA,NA,CASSLKLAGTEAFF,TGTGCCAGCAGCTTGAAATTGGCGGGCACTGAAGCTTTCTTT
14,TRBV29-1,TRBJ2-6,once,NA,CSVEQVSGANVLTF,TGCAGCGTCGAGCAGGTCTCTGGGGCCAACGTCCTGACTTTC
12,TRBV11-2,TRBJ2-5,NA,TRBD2,CASRGGWETQYF,TGTGCCAGCAGGGGGGGGTGGGAGACCCAGTACTTC
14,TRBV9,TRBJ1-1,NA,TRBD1,CASSATGFATEAFF,TGTGCCAGCAGCGCGACAGGGTTCGCCACTGAAGCTTTCTTT
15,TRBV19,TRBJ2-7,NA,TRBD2,CASSTTGGGRYEQYF,TGTGCCAGTAGTACCACCGGGGGGGGAAGGTACGAGCAGTACTTC
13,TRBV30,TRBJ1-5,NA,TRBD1,CACRTGVRQPQHF,TGTGCCTGCAGGACAGGGGTAAGGCAGCCCCAGCATTTT
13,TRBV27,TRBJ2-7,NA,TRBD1,CASSPSDRDEQYF,TGTGCCAGCAGTCCTTCGGACAGGGACGAGCAGTACTTC
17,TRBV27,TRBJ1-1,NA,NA,CASSHKPNLKPNTEAFF,TGTGCCAGCAGTCATAAGCCCAATCTCAAACCGAACACTGAAGCTTTCTTT
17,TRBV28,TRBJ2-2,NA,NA,CASSFPAGTHNTGELFF,TGTGCCAGCAGTTTCCCGGCCGGGACACACAACACCGGGGAGCTGTTTTTT
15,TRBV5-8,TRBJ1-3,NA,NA,CASSFSVLSGNTIYF,TGTGCCAGCAGCTTTAGTGTTCTCTCTGGAAACACCATATATTTT
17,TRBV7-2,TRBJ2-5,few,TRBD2,CASSLVSSGRPWETQYF,TGTGCCAGCAGCTTAGTCTCGAGCGGGAGGCCATGGGAGACCCAGTACTTC
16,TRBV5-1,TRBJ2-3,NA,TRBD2,CASSSLAGGSPDTQYF,TGCGCCAGCAGCTCACTAGCGGGAGGGTCTCCAGATACGCAGTATTTT
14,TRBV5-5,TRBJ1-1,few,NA,CASSSLSGNTEAFF,TGTGCCAGCAGCTCTCTATCAGGGAACACTGAAGCTTTCTTT
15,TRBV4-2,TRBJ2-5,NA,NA,CASSQDITSPGTQYF,TGTGCCAGCAGCCAAGATATAACTAGCCCGGGGACCCAGTACTTC
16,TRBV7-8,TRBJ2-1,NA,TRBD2,CASSPLGGGPSNEQFF,TGTGCCAGCAGCCCTTTGGGGGGAGGGCCCTCGAATGAGCAGTTCTTC
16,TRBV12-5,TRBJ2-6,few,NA,CASGKGGLSGANVLTF,TGTGCTAGTGGTAAAGGGGGTCTCTCTGGGGCCAACGTCCTGACTTTC
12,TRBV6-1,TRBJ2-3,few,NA,CASRRREYTQYF,TGTGCCAGCAGACGGAGGGAATATACGCAGTATTTT
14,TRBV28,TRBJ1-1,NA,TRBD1,CASKEGQKNTEAFF,TGTGCCAGCAAAGAGGGACAGAAGAACACTGAAGCTTTCTTT
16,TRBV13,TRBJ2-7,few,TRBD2,CASSPPPSGRAYEQYF,TGTGCCAGCAGCCCCCCGCCGTCCGGGAGGGCCTACGAGCAGTACTTC
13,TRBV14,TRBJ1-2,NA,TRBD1,CASSMQGAFGYTF,TGTGCCAGCAGCATGCAGGGGGCGTTTGGCTACACCTTC
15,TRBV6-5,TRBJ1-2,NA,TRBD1,CASSPGTGVNYGYTF,TGTGCCAGCAGTCCCGGGACAGGGGTGAACTATGGCTACACCTTC
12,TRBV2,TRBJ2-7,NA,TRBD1,CASSADRAGQYF,TGTGCCAGCAGCGCCGACAGGGCTGGGCAGTACTTC
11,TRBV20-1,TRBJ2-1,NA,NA,CSAKLGNEQFF,TGCAGTGCGAAACTAGGCAATGAGCAGTTCTTC
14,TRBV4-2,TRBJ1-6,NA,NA,CASSFTGSNSPLHF,TGTGCCAGCAGCTTTACAGGGAGTAATTCACCCCTCCACTTT
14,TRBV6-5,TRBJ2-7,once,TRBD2,CASSPPGTSYEQYF,TGTGCCAGCAGTCCACCAGGGACTAGCTACGAGCAGTACTTC
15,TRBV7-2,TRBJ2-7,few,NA,CASSVDRPSTYEQYF,TGTGCCAGCAGTGTTGACAGACCCTCTACCTACGAGCAGTACTTC
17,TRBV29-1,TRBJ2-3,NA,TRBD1,CSVDDQSGTGGTDTQYF,TGCAGCGTTGACGATCAATCGGGGACAGGGGGAACAGATACGCAGTATTTT
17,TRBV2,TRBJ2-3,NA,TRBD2,CASRRTSGTPSTDTQYF,TGTGCCAGCAGGCGGACTAGCGGGACCCCTAGCACAGATACGCAGTATTTT